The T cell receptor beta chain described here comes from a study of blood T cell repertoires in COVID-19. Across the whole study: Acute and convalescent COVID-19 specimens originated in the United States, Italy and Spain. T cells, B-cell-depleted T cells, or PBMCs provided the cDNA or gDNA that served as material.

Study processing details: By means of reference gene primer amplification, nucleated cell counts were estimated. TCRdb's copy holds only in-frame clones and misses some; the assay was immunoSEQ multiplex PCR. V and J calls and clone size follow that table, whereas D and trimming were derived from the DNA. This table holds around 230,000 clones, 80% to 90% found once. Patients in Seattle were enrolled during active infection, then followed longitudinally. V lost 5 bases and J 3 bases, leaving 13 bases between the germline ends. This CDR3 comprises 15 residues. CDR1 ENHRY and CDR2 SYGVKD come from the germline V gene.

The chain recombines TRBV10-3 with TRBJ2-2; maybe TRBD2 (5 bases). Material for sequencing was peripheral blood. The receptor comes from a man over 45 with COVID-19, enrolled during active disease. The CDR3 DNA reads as TGTGCCATCAGTACAGCGACGAGGGACACCGGGGAGCTGTTTTTT. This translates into CAISTATRDTGELFF.